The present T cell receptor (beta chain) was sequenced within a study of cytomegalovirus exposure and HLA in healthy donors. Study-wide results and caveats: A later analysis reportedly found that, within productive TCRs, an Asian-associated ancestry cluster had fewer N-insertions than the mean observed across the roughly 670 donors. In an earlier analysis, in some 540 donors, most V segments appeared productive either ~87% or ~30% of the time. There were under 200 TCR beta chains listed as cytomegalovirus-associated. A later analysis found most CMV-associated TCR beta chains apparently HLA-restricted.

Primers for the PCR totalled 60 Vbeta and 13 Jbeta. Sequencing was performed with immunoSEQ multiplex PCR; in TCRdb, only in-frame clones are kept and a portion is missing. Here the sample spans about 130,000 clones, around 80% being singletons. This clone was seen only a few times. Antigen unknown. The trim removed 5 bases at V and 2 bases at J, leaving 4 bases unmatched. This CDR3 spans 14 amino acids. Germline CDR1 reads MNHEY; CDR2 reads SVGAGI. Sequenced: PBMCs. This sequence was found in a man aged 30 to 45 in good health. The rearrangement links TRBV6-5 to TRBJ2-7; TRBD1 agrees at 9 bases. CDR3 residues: CASSRTGEAYEQYF. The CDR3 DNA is TGTGCCAGCAGTAGGACAGGGGAAGCCTACGAGCAGTACTTC.